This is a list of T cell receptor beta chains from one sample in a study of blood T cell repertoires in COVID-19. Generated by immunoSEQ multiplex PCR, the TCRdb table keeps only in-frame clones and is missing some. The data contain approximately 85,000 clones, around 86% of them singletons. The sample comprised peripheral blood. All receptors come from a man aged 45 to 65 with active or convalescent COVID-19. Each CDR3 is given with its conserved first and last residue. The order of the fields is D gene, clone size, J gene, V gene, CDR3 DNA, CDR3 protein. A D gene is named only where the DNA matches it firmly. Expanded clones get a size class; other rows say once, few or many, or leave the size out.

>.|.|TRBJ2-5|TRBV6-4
TGTGCCAGCAGCACAACTAAAAGGACAGGGAGGGCAGAGACCCAGTACTTC
CASSTTKRTGRAETQYF
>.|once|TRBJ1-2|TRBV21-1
TGTGCCAGCAGCAAAGGGGCGGGGGATGGTGGCTACACCTTC
CASSKGAGDGGYTF
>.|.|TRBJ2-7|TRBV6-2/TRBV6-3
TGTGCCAGCAGTTATAGTGGACAGTCCTACGAGCAGTACTTC
CASSYSGQSYEQYF
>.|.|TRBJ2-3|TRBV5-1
TGCGCCAGCAGCCCGGTAGTCACAGATACGCAGTATTTT
CASSPVVTDTQYF
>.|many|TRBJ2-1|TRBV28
TGTGCCAGCAGTCCCCAAGACGGACGGGGTAATAATGAGCAGTTCTTC
CASSPQDGRGNNEQFF
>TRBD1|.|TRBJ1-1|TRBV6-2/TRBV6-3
TGTGCCAGCAGTGATGGACAGGGTGAGGGCGGTGAAGCTTTCTTT
CASSDGQGEGGEAFF
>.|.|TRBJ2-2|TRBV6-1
TGTGCCAGCAGTGAAGCATACTCTCTCACCGGGGAGCTGTTTTTT
CASSEAYSLTGELFF
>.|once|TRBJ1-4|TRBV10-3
TGTGCCATCAGCGACACAGGGCTTCCTGAAAAACTGTTTTTT
CAISDTGLPEKLFF
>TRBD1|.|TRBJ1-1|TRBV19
TGTGCCAGTAGTACGGGACAGCGTTACACTGAAGCTTTCTTT
CASSTGQRYTEAFF
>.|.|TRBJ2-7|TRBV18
TGTGCCAGCTCAGCGGAACGTCAGTCCTACGAGCAGTACTTC
CASSAERQSYEQYF
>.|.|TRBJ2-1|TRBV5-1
TGCGCCAGCAGTTACCGAGAGGGCAATGAGCAGTTCTTC
CASSYREGNEQFF
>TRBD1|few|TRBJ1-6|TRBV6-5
TGTGCCACCCCAGGGGGCAGAGATTCACCCCTCCACTTT
CATPGGRDSPLHF
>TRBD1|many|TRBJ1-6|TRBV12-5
TGTGCTAGTGGTTTGGGAGTGGGACAGGGAAATTCACCCCTCCACTTT
CASGLGVGQGNSPLHF
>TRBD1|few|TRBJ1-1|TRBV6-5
TGTGCCAGCAGAGGACAGGGGGCTGGTCGCACTGAAGCTTTCTTT
CASRGQGAGRTEAFF
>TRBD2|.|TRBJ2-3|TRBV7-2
TGTGCCAGCAGCTTTCCACGAGCTGGGACTAGCGGGAGCATAGATACGCAGTATTTT
CASSFPRAGTSGSIDTQYF
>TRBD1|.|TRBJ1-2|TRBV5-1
TGCGCCAGCAGCTTGGCGGGACAGGGAGATGGCTACACCTTC
CASSLAGQGDGYTF
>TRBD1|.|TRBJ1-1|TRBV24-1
TGTGCCACCAGTGATGACAGGGCGGAAACTGAAGCTTTCTTT
CATSDDRAETEAFF
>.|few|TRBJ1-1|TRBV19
TGTGCCAGTTGGGCCCACCCCGGAACTGAAGCTTTCTTT
CASWAHPGTEAFF
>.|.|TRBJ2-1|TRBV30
TGTGCCTGGAGCGGCAGGGTCTCCTACAATGAGCAGTTCTTC
CAWSGRVSYNEQFF
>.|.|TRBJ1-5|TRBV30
TGTGCCTGGAGTGTATCAGGCCTAAAATCTCAGCCCCAGCATTTT
CAWSVSGLKSQPQHF
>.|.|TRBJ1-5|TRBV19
TGTGCCAGTAGTATAGGAGCCGGGAGCAATCAGCCCCAGCATTTT
CASSIGAGSNQPQHF
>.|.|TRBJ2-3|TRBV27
TGTGCCATCGGCGAGCGCACCACAGATACGCAGTATTTT
CAIGERTTDTQYF
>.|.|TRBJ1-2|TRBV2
TGTGCCAGCAGGGCAGGGTTAGGCTACACCTTC
CASRAGLGYTF
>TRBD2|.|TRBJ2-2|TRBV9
TGTGCCAGCAGCCCCCGGGGAGGGCGCGGCGGGGAGCTGTTTTTT
CASSPRGGRGGELFF
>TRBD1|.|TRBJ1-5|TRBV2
TGTGCCAGCAGGGAGGACAGGGGTCATCAGCCCCAGCATTTT
CASREDRGHQPQHF
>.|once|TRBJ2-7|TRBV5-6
TGTGCCAGCAGCTTTACACAGAGGGCTCTTGAGCAGTACTTC
CASSFTQRALEQYF
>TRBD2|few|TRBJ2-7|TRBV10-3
TGTGCCATCAGTTTAAGCGGGGGGGACTACGAGCAGTACTTC
CAISLSGGDYEQYF
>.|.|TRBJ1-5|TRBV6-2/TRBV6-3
TGTGCCAGCAGTTACTGGGGGCTTAGCAATCAGCCCCAGCATTTT
CASSYWGLSNQPQHF
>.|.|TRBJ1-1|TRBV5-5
TGTGCCAGCAGCTTGGAGTGGGGGCGCGAAGCTTTCTTT
CASSLEWGREAFF
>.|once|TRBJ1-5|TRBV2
TGTGCCAGCAGGCTAGAAAATCAGCCCCAGCATTTT
CASRLENQPQHF
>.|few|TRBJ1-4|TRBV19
TGTGCCAGTAGTACAAGGACGGGGAATGAAAAACTGTTTTTT
CASSTRTGNEKLFF
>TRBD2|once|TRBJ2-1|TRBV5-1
TGCGCCAGCAGCTTACCGACTAGCGGGGGGAGGTCCAATGAGCAGTTCTTC
CASSLPTSGGRSNEQFF
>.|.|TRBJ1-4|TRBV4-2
TGTGCCAGCAGCCATGGACAGACCAATGAAAAACTGTTTTTT
CASSHGQTNEKLFF
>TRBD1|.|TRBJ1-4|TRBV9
TGTGCCAGCAGCGGGACAGGGTTGGGTGAAAAACTGTTTTTT
CASSGTGLGEKLFF
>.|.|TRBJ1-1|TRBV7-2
TGTGCCAGCAGCCCGGTCGCACCGGGGGGCGACTTGAACACTGAAGCTTTCTTT
CASSPVAPGGDLNTEAFF
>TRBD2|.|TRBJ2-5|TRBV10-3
TGTGCCATAGGCGGGGGGCCCCAAGAGACCCAGTACTTC
CAIGGGPQETQYF
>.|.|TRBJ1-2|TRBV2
TGTGCCAGCAGTGAAGTGCCCTGGGAGAAACTATATGGCTACACCTTC
CASSEVPWEKLYGYTF
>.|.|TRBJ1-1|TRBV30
TGTGCCTGGAGTGTAAGTTCGGAGGCTTTCTTT
CAWSVSSEAFF
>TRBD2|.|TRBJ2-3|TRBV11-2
TGTGCCAGCAGCTTAGGCGGGACTAGCGGAGGGGCAGATACGCAGTATTTT
CASSLGGTSGGADTQYF
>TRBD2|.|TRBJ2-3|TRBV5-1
TGCGCCAGCGCGCCTTTCTGGCGGGGGAGCACAGATACGCAGTATTTT
CASAPFWRGSTDTQYF
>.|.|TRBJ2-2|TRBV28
TGTGCCAGCAGTCCGCAGGGGGGATGGGTCACCGGGGAGCTGTTTTTT
CASSPQGGWVTGELFF
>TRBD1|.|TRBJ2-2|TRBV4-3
TGCGCCAGCAGCCAAAAACAGGGGGCCTTGTCCGGGGAGCTGTTTTTT
CASSQKQGALSGELFF
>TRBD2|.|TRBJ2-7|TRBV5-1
TGCGCCAGCAGCTTGGCGAGCGGGGGGGCCGGGTCCTACGAGCAGTACTTC
CASSLASGGAGSYEQYF
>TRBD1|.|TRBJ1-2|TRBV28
TGTGCCAGCAGTTCCGGGACAGTTGGCTACACCTTC
CASSSGTVGYTF
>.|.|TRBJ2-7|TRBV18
TGTGCCAGCTCACCACCGACGGGGACACCTGAGCAGTACTTC
CASSPPTGTPEQYF